This T cell receptor (beta chain) was recorded in a study of blood T cells in healthy people across ages. V was trimmed by 4 bases and J by 2 bases, leaving 12 bases between them. CDR3 size: 13 residues. Germline V gene sequence: CDR1 DFQATT, CDR2 SNEGSKA (reference sequence). This clonotype has a handful of counts. Combining a sample-barcoded 5' primer with a J-beta primer mix, a second PCR ran for about 7 to 11 cycles. Using its own MiXCR run on the 5' RACE reads, TCRdb lists one record per CDR3 protein. The sample includes approximately 360,000 distinct CDR3 sequences, about half of them seen just once.

V is TRBV20-1 and J is TRBJ2-7, with TRBD1 as a possible D gene (6 bases). The receptor's source is a man aged 55 to 70 in good health. Sample: blood. CDR3 nucleotide sequence: TGCAGTGCTACCCCGACAGGCCCCTACGAGCAGTACTTC. Translating gives CSATPTGPYEQYF.